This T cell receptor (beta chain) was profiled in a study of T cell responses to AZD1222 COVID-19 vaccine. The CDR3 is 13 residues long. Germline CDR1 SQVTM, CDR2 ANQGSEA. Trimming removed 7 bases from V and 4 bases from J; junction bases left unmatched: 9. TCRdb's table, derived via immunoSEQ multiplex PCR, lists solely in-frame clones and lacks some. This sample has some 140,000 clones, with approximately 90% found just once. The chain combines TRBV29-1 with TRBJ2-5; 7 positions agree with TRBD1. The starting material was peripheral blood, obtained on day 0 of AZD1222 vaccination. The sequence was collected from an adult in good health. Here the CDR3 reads CSGGQLGSETQYF. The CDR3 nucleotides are TGCAGCGGGGGACAGTTGGGGTCAGAGACCCAGTACTTC.